These 18 T cell receptor beta chains originate from one sample sequenced in a study of blood T cell repertoires in COVID-19. Libraries were prepared by immunoSEQ multiplex PCR; TCRdb keeps only in-frame clonotypes and omits some of them. The data show roughly 400,000 clones, about 87% seen once. Sequenced input: PBMCs or T cells enriched from blood (not recorded which). Every receptor here comes from a woman aged 45-65 years who had recovered from COVID-19.

The chain links TRBV5-1 to TRBJ1-6, with D perhaps matching TRBD1 (5 bases). Trimming shortened V by 5 bases and J by 12 bases, and 12 bases separated the two germline ends. The CDR3 is 12 residues long. Germline assignment: CDR1 SGHRS and CDR2 YFSETQ. CDR3 DNA: TGCGCCAGCAGACTGTCGGGGGGACCCCTCCACTTT. Translated: CASRLSGGPLHF.

On this clone: The sample has other DNA sequences that encode this CDR3 too. This chain joins TRBV27 and TRBJ1-5; D is possibly TRBD1 (5 bases). This CDR3 contains 13 residues. Germline V gene sequence: CDR1 MNHEY, CDR2 SMNVEV (reference sequence). Trimming shortened V by 4 bases and J by 4 bases, and 8 bases separated the two germline ends. As DNA, the CDR3 is TGTGCCAGCAGTTCCACAGGTAATCAGCCCCAGCATTTT. Translated, it gives CASSSTGNQPQHF.

This sequence joins TRBV7-8 and TRBJ1-1; D is unclear. The germline gives CDR1 SGHVS, CDR2 FQNEAQ. V lost 1 base and J 4 bases, leaving 13 bases between the germline ends. This CDR3 has 15 residues. The CDR3 reads CASSLGSGGSTEAFF. The CDR3 bases are TGTGCCAGCAGCTTAGGGTCCGGTGGTAGCACTGAAGCTTTCTTT.

The J gene is TRBJ1-1, the V gene TRBV5-1; D is ambiguous. Germline values: CDR1 SGHRS, CDR2 YFSETQ. The V gene lost 3 bases and the J gene lost 10 bases, with 34 bases spanning the gap. CDR3 length: 19 amino acids. CDR3 region: CASSSLGGRPSDSAQRAFF. The DNA for the CDR3 is TGCGCCAGCAGCTCCCTAGGTGGTAGGCCTTCTGATTCGGCGCAGAGAGCTTTCTTT.

This chain connects TRBV6-2 or TRBV6-3 to TRBJ2-1; TRBD1 aligns across 9 bases. The germline V gene has CDR1 MNHEY and CDR2 SVGEGT. The CDR3 totals 18 residues. With V trimmed by 0 bases and J by 7 bases, 13 bases remained unmatched. CDR3 residues: CASSYSILGTGWTNEQFF. The CDR3 nucleotides are TGTGCCAGCAGTTACTCGATATTGGGGACAGGGTGGACGAATGAGCAGTTCTTC.

The chain couples TRBV29-1 to TRBJ1-2; 9 nucleotides align to TRBD1. The V and J ends lost 6 bases and 7 bases, in that order; junction bases with no gene match: 9. This CDR3 is built from 13 residues. Germline CDR1 SQVTM, CDR2 ANQGSEA. In DNA, the CDR3 is TGCAGCGTAAACACAGGGGGCGCCGCTGGCTACACCTTC. Protein product: CSVNTGGAAGYTF.

The chain uses TRBV11-3 and TRBJ2-3, with TRBD1 as a possible D gene (6 bases). CDR1 and CDR2 from the germline V gene are SGHNT and YENEEA. V dropped 5 bases and J dropped 4 bases, with 13 bases sitting between them. The CDR3 consists of 14 residues. In DNA form, the CDR3 reads TGTGCCAGCAGCCAAAGTGGGGGCGCAGATACGCAGTATTTT. As protein: CASSQSGGADTQYF. Full variable domain (rest looked up from reference TRBV11-3 and TRBJ2-3): EAGVVQSPRYKIIEKKQPVAFWCNPISGHNTLYWYLQNLGQGPELLIRYENEEAVDDSQLPKDRFSAERLKGVDSTLKIQPAELGDSAVYLCASSQSGGADTQYFGPGTRLTVL.

This chain joins TRBV6-2 or TRBV6-3 and TRBJ2-1, with TRBD2 identical over 11 bases. Germline V gene sequence: CDR1 MNHEY, CDR2 SVGEGT. V shed 5 bases and J 4 bases; nucleotides not matched to a gene: 4. This CDR3 is built from 15 residues. CDR3 DNA sequence: TGTGCCAGCAGTCAACTAGCGGGGGCTTACAATGAGCAGTTCTTC. This translates into CASSQLAGAYNEQFF.

A note on this clone: This sample includes further DNA sequences coding for the same CDR3. The V gene is TRBV12-3 or TRBV12-4, the J gene TRBJ1-2; tentatively, D is TRBD1 (6 bases). This CDR3 comprises 13 residues. Trimming took off 3 bases at V and 2 bases at J, with 7 bases between the two ends. The CDR3 bases are TGTGCCAGCAGTTTTGACAGGAACTATGGCTACACCTTC. Protein: CASSFDRNYGYTF.

This clone has a handful of counts. The chain uses TRBV28 and TRBJ2-7; tentatively, D is TRBD1 (6 bases). This CDR3 is built from 13 residues. Germline loops: CDR1 MDHEN, CDR2 SYDVKM. The CDR3 bases are TGTGCTTATGAGACAGGTTCCTCCTACGAGCAGTACTTC. As protein: CAYETGSSYEQYF.

The CDR3 spells CASSPPVRKGVVGANVLTF. The CDR3 bases are TGTGCCAGCTCACCCCCGGTCCGGAAGGGGGTTGTCGGGGCCAACGTCCTGACTTTC. The genes are TRBV18 and TRBJ2-6; a weak D match, TRBD1 (6 bases). The CDR3 extends over 19 amino acids. V lost 3 bases to trimming and J lost 4 bases, with 22 bases between them. The germline V gene encodes CDR1 KGHSH and CDR2 LQKENI.

CDR3 coding DNA: TGTGCCAGCAGCCAAACGAGGGGGCGTGTAGATACGCAGTATTTT. Its translation is CASSQTRGRVDTQYF. The V call is TRBV6-2 or TRBV6-3, the J call TRBJ2-3; 7 bases fit TRBD1. The CDR3 has 15 residues. Germline V lookup: CDR1 MNHEY, CDR2 SVGEGT. The trim removed 6 bases at V and 5 bases at J, leaving 11 bases unmatched.

The chain carries TRBV3-1 (or the pseudogene TRBV3-2) and TRBJ1-5, with D maybe TRBD1 (5 bases). The germline CDR1 and CDR2 sequences are LGHDT and YNNKEL (reference sequence). Trimming shortened V by 1 base and J by 0 bases, and 7 bases separated the two germline ends. The CDR3 is made up of 15 amino acids. This chain's CDR3 is CASSQGQGSNQPQHF. CDR3 nucleotides: TGTGCCAGCAGCCAAGGGCAGGGTAGCAATCAGCCCCAGCATTTT.

This rearrangement joins TRBV28 to TRBJ1-5; 8 bases are shared with TRBD1. Germline V gene data show CDR1 as MDHEN and CDR2 as SYDVKM. CDR3 length: 13 amino acids. Trimming took 5 bases from V and 7 from J; bases not matched to a gene: 4. CDR3 in DNA: TGTGCCAGCAGTGGACAGGGTTGGCAGCCCCAGCATTTT. It encodes CASSGQGWQPQHF. Supplemented by reference TRBV28 and TRBJ1-5, the full variable domain reads DVKVTQSSRYLVKRTGEKVFLECVQDMDHENMFWYRQDPGLGLRLIYFSYDVKMKEKGDIPEGYSVSREKKERFSLILESASTNQTSMYLCASSGQGWQPQHFGDGTRLSIL.

J is TRBJ2-2 and V is TRBV7-9; TRBD2 matches 7 bases. Germline CDR1 is SEHNR and CDR2 is FQNEAQ (reference sequence). V shed 1 base and J 7 bases; nucleotides not matched to a gene: 3. The CDR3 is 14 residues long. The CDR3 DNA is TGTGCCAGCAGCTTAGGGCGGGAGAACGGGGAGCTGTTTTTT. Protein: CASSLGRENGELFF.

The rearrangement links TRBV21-1 to TRBJ1-5; TRBD1 is the table's D call, not checked against the DNA. TRBV21-1 is recorded as a pseudogene. CDR3 length: 16 residues. The CDR3 reads CASSNKTGGRSQPQHF. CDR3 sequence (DNA): TGTGCCAGCAGCAATAAAACAGGGGGCAGAAGTCAGCCCCAGCATTTT.

This clone appeared a few times. The same CDR3 is also encoded by other DNA sequences in this sample. J is TRBJ2-7 and V is TRBV30; D may be TRBD1 (5 bases). Looked up from germline, CDR1 is GTSNPN and CDR2 is SVGIG (reference sequence). The CDR3 has 13 amino acids. Trimming took 2 bases from V and 4 from J, leaving 12 bases between them. The CDR3 sequence: CAWSSRQPYEQYF. The CDR3 bases are TGTGCCTGGAGTTCCCGACAGCCTTACGAGCAGTACTTC.

This clone was observed a single time. The chain uses TRBV7-9 and TRBJ1-4, with a weak D call TRBD1 (6 bases). Germline CDR1 is SEHNR and CDR2 is FQNEAQ (reference sequence). V lost 6 bases, J lost 6 bases, and 17 bases lay in between. The CDR3 length is 15 residues. DNA of the CDR3: TGTGCCAGCAGGGATACAGGGTCGGGACATGAAAAACTGTTTTTT. It translates to CASRDTGSGHEKLFF.